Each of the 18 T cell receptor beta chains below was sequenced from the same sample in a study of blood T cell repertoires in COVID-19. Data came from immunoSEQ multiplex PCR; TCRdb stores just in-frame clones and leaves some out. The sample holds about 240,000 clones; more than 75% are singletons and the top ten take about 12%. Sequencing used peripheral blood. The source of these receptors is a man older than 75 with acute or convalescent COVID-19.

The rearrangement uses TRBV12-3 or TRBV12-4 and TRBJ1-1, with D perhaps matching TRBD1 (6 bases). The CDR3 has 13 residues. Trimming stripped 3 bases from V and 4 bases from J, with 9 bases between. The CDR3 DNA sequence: TGTGCCAGCAGTTTTCTCAGGGGCACTGAAGCTTTCTTT. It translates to CASSFLRGTEAFF.

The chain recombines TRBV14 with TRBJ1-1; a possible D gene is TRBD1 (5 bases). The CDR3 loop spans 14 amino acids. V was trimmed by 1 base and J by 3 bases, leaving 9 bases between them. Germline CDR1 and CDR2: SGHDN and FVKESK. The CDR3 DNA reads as TGTGCCAGCAGCCAAGGCTCCAGGGACACTGAAGCTTTCTTT. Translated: CASSQGSRDTEAFF.

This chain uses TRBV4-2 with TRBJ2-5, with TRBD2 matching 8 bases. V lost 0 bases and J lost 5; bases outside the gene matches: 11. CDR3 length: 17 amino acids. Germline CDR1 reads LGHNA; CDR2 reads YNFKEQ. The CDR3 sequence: CASSQDNPGGAFETQYF. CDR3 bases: TGTGCCAGCAGCCAAGATAACCCCGGGGGGGCTTTTGAGACCCAGTACTTC.

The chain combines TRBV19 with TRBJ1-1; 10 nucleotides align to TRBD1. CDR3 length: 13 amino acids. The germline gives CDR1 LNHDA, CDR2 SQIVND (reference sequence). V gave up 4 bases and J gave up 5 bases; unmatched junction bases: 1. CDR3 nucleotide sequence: TGTGCCAGTAGTAAGGACAGGGGGACTGAAGCTTTCTTT. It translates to CASSKDRGTEAFF.

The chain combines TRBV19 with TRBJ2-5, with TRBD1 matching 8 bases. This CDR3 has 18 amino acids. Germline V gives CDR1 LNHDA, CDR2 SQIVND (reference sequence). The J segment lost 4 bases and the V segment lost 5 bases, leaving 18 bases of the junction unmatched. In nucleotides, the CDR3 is TGTGCCAGTAGTCCTAGAAACTTAGGACAGGGAGGAAGAGAGACCCAGTACTTC. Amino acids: CASSPRNLGQGGRETQYF.

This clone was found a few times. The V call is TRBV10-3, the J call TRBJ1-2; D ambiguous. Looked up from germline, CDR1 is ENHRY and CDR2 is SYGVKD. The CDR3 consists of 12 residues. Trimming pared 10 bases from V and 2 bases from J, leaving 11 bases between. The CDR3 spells CATAGDNYGYTF. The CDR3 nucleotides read TGTGCCACGGCGGGCGACAACTATGGCTACACCTTC.

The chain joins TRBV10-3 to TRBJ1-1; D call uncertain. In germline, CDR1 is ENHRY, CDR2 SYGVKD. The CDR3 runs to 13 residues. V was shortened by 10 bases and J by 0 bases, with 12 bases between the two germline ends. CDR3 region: CATQTLMNTEAFF. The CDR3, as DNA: TGTGCCACGCAAACTCTTATGAACACTGAAGCTTTCTTT.

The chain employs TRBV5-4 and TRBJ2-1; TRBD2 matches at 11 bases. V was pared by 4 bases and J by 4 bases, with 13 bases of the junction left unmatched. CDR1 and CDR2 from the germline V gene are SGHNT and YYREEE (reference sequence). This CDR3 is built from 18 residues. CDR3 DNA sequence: TGTGCCAGCAGCCCGAACTACTTAGCGGGAGGGACTTACAATGAGCAGTTCTTC. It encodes CASSPNYLAGGTYNEQFF.

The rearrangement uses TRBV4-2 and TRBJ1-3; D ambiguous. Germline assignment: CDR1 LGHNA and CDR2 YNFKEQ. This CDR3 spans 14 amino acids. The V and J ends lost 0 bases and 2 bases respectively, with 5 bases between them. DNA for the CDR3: TGTGCCAGCAGCCAAGAGGCCCCTGGAAACACCATATATTTT. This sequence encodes CASSQEAPGNTIYF.

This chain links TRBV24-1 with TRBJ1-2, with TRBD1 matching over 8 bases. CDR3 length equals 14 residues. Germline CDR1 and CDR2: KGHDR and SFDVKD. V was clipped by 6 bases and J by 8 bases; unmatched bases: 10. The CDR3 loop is CATSTGTGGGGYTF. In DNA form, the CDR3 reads TGTGCCACCAGTACCGGGACAGGTGGGGGCGGCTACACCTTC.

Here the CDR3 reads CSATGYYGYTF. The CDR3 nucleotides are TGCAGTGCTACAGGGTACTATGGCTACACCTTC. The chain carries TRBV20-1 and TRBJ1-2, with D perhaps matching TRBD1 (5 bases). V was pared by 4 bases and J by 3 bases, with 6 bases between. There are 11 residues in the CDR3. Germline loops: CDR1 DFQATT, CDR2 SNEGSKA (reference sequence).

CDR3 amino acids: CASSRAGQGYSVNEQFF. DNA for the CDR3: TGTGCCAGCAGCCGAGCAGGACAGGGCTATTCTGTCAATGAGCAGTTCTTC. The chain uses TRBV3-1 (or the pseudogene TRBV3-2) and TRBJ2-1, with 8 bases matching TRBD1. This CDR3 has 17 residues. Looked up from germline, CDR1 is LGHDT and CDR2 is YNNKEL (reference sequence). V trimming: 4 bases; J trimming: 6 bases; junction bases outside the gene matches: 14.

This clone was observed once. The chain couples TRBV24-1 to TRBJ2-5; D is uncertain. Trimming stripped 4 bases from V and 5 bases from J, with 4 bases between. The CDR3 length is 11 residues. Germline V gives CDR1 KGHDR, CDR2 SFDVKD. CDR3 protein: CATSESETQYF. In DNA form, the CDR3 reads TGTGCCACCAGTGAGTCGGAGACCCAGTACTTC.

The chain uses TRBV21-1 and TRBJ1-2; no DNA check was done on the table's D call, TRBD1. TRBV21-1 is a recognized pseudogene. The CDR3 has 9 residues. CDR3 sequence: CAGGAGYTF. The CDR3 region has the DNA TGTGCCGGGGGCGCTGGCTACACCTTC.

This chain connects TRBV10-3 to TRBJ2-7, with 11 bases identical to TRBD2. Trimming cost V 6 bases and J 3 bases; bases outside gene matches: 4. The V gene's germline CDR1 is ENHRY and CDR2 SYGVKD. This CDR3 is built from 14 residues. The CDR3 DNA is TGTGCCATCAGCGGAGGGACTAGCGGCTACGAGCAGTACTTC. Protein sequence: CAISGGTSGYEQYF.

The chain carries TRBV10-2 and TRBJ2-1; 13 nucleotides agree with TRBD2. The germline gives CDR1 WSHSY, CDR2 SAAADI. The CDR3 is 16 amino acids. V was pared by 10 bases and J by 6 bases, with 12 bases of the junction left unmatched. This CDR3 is CATRGTSGATLNEQFF. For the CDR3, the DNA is TGCGCCACCCGAGGGACTAGCGGGGCCACACTCAATGAGCAGTTCTTC.

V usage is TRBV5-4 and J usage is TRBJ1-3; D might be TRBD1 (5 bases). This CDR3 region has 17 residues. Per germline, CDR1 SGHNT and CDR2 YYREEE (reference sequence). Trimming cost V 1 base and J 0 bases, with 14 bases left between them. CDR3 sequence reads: CASSLQGAAGSGNTIYF. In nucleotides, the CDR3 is TGTGCCAGCAGCTTGCAGGGCGCGGCTGGCTCTGGAAACACCATATATTTT.

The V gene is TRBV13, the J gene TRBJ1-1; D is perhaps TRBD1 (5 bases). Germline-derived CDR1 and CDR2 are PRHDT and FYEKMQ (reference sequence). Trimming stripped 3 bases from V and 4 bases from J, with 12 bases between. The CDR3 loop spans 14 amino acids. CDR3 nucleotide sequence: TGTGCCAGCAGCTTTAAGGGAGGGGCCACTGAAGCTTTCTTT. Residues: CASSFKGGATEAFF.